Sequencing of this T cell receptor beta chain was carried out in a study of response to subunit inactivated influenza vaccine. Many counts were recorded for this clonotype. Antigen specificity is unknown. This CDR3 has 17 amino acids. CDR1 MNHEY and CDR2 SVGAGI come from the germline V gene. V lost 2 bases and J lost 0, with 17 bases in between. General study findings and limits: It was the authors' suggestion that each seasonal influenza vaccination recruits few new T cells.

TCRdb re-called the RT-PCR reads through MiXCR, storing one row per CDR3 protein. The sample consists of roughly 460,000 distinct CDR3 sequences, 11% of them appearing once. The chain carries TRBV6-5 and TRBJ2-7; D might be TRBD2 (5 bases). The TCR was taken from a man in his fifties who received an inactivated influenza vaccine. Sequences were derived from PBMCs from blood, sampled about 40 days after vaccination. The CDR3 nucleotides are TGTGCCAGCAGTTACGGACTCCCCATCAAGAGCTCCTACGAGCAGTACTTC. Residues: CASSYGLPIKSSYEQYF.